This T cell receptor (beta chain) appears in the sequencing data of a study of T cell changes during pregnancy in multiple sclerosis. Clones were read by immunoSEQ multiplex PCR, and TCRdb kept only the in-frame ones, dropping some. The sample shows nearly 110,000 clones, 85% to 95% of them seen only once. The source is a female donor in good health, enrolled as a control in a pregnancy study. Here the sequenced sample was peripheral blood, taken in the third trimester of pregnancy.

CDR3 coding DNA: TGTGCCAGCATTGGGCCGGACACCGAGCAGTACTTC. Translated: CASIGPDTEQYF. The rearrangement joins TRBV28 to TRBJ2-7; D possibly corresponds to TRBD1 (5 bases). Germline V lookup: CDR1 MDHEN, CDR2 SYDVKM. This CDR3 is built from 12 residues. The V gene lost 7 bases and the J gene lost 6 bases, with 13 bases spanning the gap.